Each of the 13 T cell receptor beta chains below was sequenced from the same sample in a study of cytomegalovirus exposure and HLA in healthy donors. PCR amplification relied on 60 Vbeta primers (plus 13 Jbeta primers). TCRdb keeps only in-frame clones here, not all; method: immunoSEQ multiplex PCR. The data hold about 140,000 clones, with around 65% observed a single time. Input material: PBMCs. All receptors come from a male donor in good health and CMV-seronegative.

This rearrangement joins TRBV5-1 to TRBJ1-4; D is unclear. This CDR3 contains 14 residues. Looked up from germline, CDR1 is SGHRS and CDR2 is YFSETQ. Trimming took off 0 bases at V and 7 bases at J, with 10 bases between the two ends. The CDR3 region is CASSLGGGGEKLFF. The CDR3 coding sequence is TGCGCCAGCAGCTTGGGGGGAGGAGGTGAAAAACTGTTTTTT.

V and J are TRBV13 and TRBJ1-4; D may be TRBD1 (5 bases). V was cut by 4 bases and J by 8 bases, with 14 bases left in between. The CDR3 runs to 14 residues. Per the germline V gene, CDR1 is PRHDT and CDR2 is FYEKMQ (reference sequence). DNA of the CDR3: TGTGCCAGCAGCTACTCAGGGATCGAAGAAAAACTGTTTTTT. Translated: CASSYSGIEEKLFF.

In this sample, this clone turned up a few times. V gene TRBV28 combines with J gene TRBJ2-5; 7 bases are shared with TRBD1. This CDR3 is built from 12 residues. Trimming at V came to 7 bases and at J to 5 bases, leaving 4 bases not matched to a gene. Per germline, CDR1 MDHEN and CDR2 SYDVKM. The CDR3 here is CASTQQGETQYF. CDR3 DNA: TGTGCCAGCACCCAACAGGGGGAGACCCAGTACTTC.

This chain uses TRBV6-1 with TRBJ1-5, with 7 bases matching TRBD1. Trimming cost V 5 bases and J 2 bases; bases outside gene matches: 3. CDR3 length equals 14 residues. From germline, CDR1 is MNHNS and CDR2 SASEGT. CDR3 sequence: CASSTGDGNQPQHF. The DNA for the CDR3 is TGTGCCAGCAGTACAGGGGATGGCAATCAGCCCCAGCATTTT.

The J gene is TRBJ2-5, the V gene TRBV15; 8 nucleotides line up with TRBD1. The CDR3 spans 17 residues. Germline V lookup: CDR1 LNHNV, CDR2 YYDKDF (reference sequence). The V gene end was trimmed by 0 bases and the J gene end by 2 bases; junction bases not matched to a gene: 8. The CDR3 DNA reads TGTGCCACCAGCAGAGATTTGGGACAGGTGAATCAAGAGACCCAGTACTTC. Translating gives CATSRDLGQVNQETQYF.

The chain carries TRBV5-4 and TRBJ2-1; TRBD1 aligns across 8 bases. Germline CDR1 reads SGHNT; CDR2 reads YYREEE (reference sequence). The CDR3 has 12 amino acids. V shed 5 bases and J 8 bases; nucleotides not matched to a gene: 3. This chain's CDR3 is CASSSTGDEQFF. The CDR3 nucleotides read TGTGCCAGCAGTTCGACAGGGGATGAGCAGTTCTTC.

This clone was detected a few times. The V and J genes are TRBV5-1 and TRBJ2-7; 10 nucleotides match TRBD2. CDR3 size: 15 residues. Per germline, CDR1 SGHRS and CDR2 YFSETQ. V trimming: 5 bases; J trimming: 3 bases; junction bases outside the gene matches: 8. The CDR3, as DNA: TGCGCCAGCAGGACCCTAGCGGGGGCTGTCTACGAGCAGTACTTC. Translated, it gives CASRTLAGAVYEQYF.

The CDR3 is CASSLRLAGDYEQYF. In nucleotides, the CDR3 is TGTGCCAGCAGCCTCCGGCTAGCGGGGGACTACGAGCAGTACTTC. V is TRBV11-1 and J is TRBJ2-7, with 10 bases that match TRBD2. CDR3 length: 15 residues. With V trimmed by 5 bases and J by 3 bases, 7 bases remained unmatched. The germline V gene encodes CDR1 SGHAT and CDR2 FQDESV (reference sequence).

The V call is TRBV2, the J call TRBJ2-2; D call uncertain. The CDR3 extends over 15 amino acids. V lost 10 bases and J 1 base, leaving 16 bases between the germline ends. The V gene's germline CDR1 is SNHLY and CDR2 FYNNEI. CDR3 coding DNA: TGTGCCAACACACTCCGAGGTGGGAACACCGGGGAGCTGTTTTTT. It translates to CANTLRGGNTGELFF.

The chain employs TRBV6-5 and TRBJ2-7, with a possible D match to TRBD1 (5 bases). CDR3 length equals 14 residues. Germline V gives CDR1 MNHEY, CDR2 SVGAGI. Trimming shortened V by 7 bases and J by 2 bases, and 15 bases separated the two germline ends. The DNA of the CDR3 is TGTGCCAGCACCCAGGGTATCCCCCCCTACGAGCAGTACTTC. This codes for CASTQGIPPYEQYF.

The rearrangement uses TRBV2 and TRBJ1-1, with 10 bases aligning to TRBD1. The CDR3 runs 13 residues. From germline, CDR1 is SNHLY and CDR2 FYNNEI. With 6 bases clipped from V and 6 bases from J, the junction kept 4 bases outside the gene matches. In nucleotides, the CDR3 is TGTGCCAGCAGCCTCGGACAGGGGGCTGAAGCTTTCTTT. The encoded protein is CASSLGQGAEAFF. Full variable domain (remainder filled in from reference TRBV2 and TRBJ1-1): EPEVTQTPSHQVTQMGQEVILRCVPISNHLYFYWYRQILGQKVEFLVSFYNNEISEKSEIFDDQFSVERPDGSNFTLKIRSTKLEDSAMYFCASSLGQGAEAFFGQGTRLTVV.

In its sample, this clone was seen a few times. The V gene is TRBV5-6, the J gene TRBJ2-2; perhaps TRBD1 as D (6 bases). The CDR3 contains 15 residues. V lost 5 bases to trimming and J lost 3 bases, with 14 bases between them. CDR1 and CDR2 from the germline V gene are SGHDT and YYEEEE. The CDR3 region has the DNA TGTGCCAGCAGACCGCTCACAGGGTACACCGGGGAGCTGTTTTTT. Translating it yields CASRPLTGYTGELFF.

The chain couples TRBV6-1 to TRBJ1-5; tentative D call: TRBD1 (5 bases). The V and J ends lost 2 bases and 9 bases respectively, with 8 bases between them. Germline lookup yields CDR1 MNHNS and CDR2 SASEGT. This CDR3 has 12 amino acids. CDR3 residues: CASSEQGLPQHF. The CDR3 DNA is TGTGCCAGCAGTGAACAGGGCCTGCCCCAGCATTTT.